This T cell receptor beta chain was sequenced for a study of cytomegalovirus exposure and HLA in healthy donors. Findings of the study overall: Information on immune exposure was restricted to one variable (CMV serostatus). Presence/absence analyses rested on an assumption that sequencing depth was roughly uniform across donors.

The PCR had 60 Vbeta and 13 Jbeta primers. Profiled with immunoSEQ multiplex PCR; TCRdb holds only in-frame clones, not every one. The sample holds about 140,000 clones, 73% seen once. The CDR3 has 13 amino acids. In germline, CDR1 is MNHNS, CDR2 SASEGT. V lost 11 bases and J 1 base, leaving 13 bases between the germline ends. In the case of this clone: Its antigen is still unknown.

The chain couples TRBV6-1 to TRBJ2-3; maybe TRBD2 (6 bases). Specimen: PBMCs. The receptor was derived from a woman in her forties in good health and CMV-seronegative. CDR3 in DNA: TGTGCCCTCAGACTAGGGGGCACAGATACGCAGTATTTT. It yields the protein CALRLGGTDTQYF.